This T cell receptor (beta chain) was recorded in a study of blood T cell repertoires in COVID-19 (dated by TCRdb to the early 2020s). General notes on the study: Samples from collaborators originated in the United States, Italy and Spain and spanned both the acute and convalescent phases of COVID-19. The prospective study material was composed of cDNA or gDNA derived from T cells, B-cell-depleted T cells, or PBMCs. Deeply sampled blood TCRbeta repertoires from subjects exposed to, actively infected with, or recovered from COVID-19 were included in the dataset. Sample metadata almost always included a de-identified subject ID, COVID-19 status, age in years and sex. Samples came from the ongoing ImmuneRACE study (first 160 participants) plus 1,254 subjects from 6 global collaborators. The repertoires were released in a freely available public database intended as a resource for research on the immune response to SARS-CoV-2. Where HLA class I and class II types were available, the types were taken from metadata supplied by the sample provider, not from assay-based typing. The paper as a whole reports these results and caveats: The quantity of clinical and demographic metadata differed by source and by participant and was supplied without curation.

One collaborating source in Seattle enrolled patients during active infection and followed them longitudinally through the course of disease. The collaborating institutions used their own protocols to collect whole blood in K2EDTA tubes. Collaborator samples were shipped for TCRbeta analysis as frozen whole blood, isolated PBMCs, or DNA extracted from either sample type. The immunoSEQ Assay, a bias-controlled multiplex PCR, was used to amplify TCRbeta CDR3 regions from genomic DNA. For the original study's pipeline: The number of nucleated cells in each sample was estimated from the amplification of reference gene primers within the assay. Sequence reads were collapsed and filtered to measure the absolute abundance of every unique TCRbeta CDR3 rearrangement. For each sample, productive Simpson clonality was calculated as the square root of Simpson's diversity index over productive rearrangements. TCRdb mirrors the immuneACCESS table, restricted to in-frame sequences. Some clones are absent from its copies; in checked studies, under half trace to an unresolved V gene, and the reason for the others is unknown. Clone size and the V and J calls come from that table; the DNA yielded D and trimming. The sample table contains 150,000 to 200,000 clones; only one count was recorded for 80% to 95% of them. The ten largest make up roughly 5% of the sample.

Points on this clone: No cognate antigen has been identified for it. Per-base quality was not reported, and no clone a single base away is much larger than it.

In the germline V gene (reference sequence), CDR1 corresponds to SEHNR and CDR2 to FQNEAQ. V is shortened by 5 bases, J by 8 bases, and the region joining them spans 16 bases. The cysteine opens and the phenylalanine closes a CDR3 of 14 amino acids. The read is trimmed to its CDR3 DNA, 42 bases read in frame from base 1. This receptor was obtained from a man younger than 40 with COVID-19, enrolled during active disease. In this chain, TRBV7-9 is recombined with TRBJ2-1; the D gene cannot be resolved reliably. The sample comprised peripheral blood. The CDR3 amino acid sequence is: CASSPSQTRYEQFF. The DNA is TGTGCCAGCAGCCCGAGTCAGACTCGCTATGAGCAGTTCTTC.